Each of the 22 T cell receptor beta chains below was sequenced from the same sample in a study of beta chain features in type 1 diabetes. For these TCRs, the target antigens are not known. TCRB transcripts that were expressed got sequenced, as all of the isolated RNA had been reverse transcribed. Profiling relied on immunoSEQ multiplex PCR, and the TCRdb table lists in-frame clones only, not all of them. This sample carries some 700,000 clones, about an eighth of them seen once, and the ten largest clones take less than 0.025%. Broader study findings: In every one of the four CD4+ subsets, TCRB CDR3s were moderately but significantly shorter in Type 1 diabetes patients.

Material: naive CD4+ T cells from blood. The source of these receptors is a man aged 18-30 years with type 1 diabetes.

This clone was counted only a few times. The chain recombines TRBV30 with TRBJ1-5; D gene uncertain. The V end was cut by 1 base, the J end by 0 bases, with 16 bases between. The CDR3 extends over 17 amino acids. Germline V gene lookup returns CDR1 GTSNPN and CDR2 SVGIG (reference sequence). The CDR3 is CAWSASDGYLSNQPQHF. CDR3 bases: TGTGCCTGGAGTGCATCGGACGGATACCTTAGCAATCAGCCCCAGCATTTT.

Of note for this clone: At one end, the junction sequence differs from germline, possibly due to a read error. The chain employs TRBV2 and TRBJ2-7; the D gene could be TRBD1 or TRBD2 (5 bases each). The germline V gene encodes CDR1 SNHLY and CDR2 FYNNEI. This CDR3 region has 13 residues. CDR3: CASSARGDYGQYF. As DNA, the CDR3 is TGTGCCAGCAGCGCGCGAGGGGATTACGGGCAGTACTTC.

This chain uses TRBV30 with TRBJ2-4, with D possibly TRBD1 on 6 matching bases. Trimming shortened V by 1 base and J by 0 bases, and 22 bases separated the two germline ends. CDR3 length: 19 amino acids. CDR1 is GTSNPN and CDR2 is SVGIG in the germline V gene (reference sequence). The DNA of the CDR3 is TGTGCCTGGAGTGGGGCCGACAGGAATCGCCCCCTAGCCAAAAACATTCAGTACTTC. Translated: CAWSGADRNRPLAKNIQYF.

The chain uses TRBV18 and TRBJ2-5, with 7 bases matching TRBD1. Looked up from germline, CDR1 is KGHSH and CDR2 is LQKENI. The CDR3 contains 14 residues. Trimming cost V 3 bases and J 4 bases; bases outside gene matches: 5. The CDR3 DNA is TGTGCCAGCTCACCCATGAGGGGGCGAGAGACCCAGTACTTC. Amino acids: CASSPMRGRETQYF.

The chain carries TRBV9 and TRBJ2-1; unclear D gene. The CDR3 loop spans 16 amino acids. Trimming shortened V by 3 bases and J by 0 bases, and 13 bases separated the two germline ends. The germline CDR1 and CDR2 sequences are SGDLS and YYNGEE. The CDR3 is CASSARDLSSYNEQFF. The CDR3 DNA is TGTGCCAGCAGCGCCCGCGACCTCAGCTCCTACAATGAGCAGTTCTTC.

The V and J genes are TRBV2 and TRBJ2-4; D call uncertain. The germline CDR1 and CDR2 sequences are SNHLY and FYNNEI. V was shortened by 5 bases and J by 5 bases, with 10 bases between the two germline ends. This CDR3 is 13 amino acids long. The CDR3 spells CASSRDIENIQYF. The CDR3 DNA reads as TGTGCCAGCAGTCGCGACATCGAAAACATTCAGTACTTC.

The rearrangement links TRBV19 to TRBJ1-3; perhaps TRBD1 as D (5 bases). Trimming cost V 6 bases and J 0 bases, with 15 bases left between them. Looked up from germline, CDR1 is LNHDA and CDR2 is SQIVND (reference sequence). The CDR3 spans 16 residues. The CDR3 DNA sequence: TGTGCCAGTAGGACCCAAGACAGCCTCTCTGGAAACACCATATATTTT. It encodes CASRTQDSLSGNTIYF.

Only a few counts were recorded for this clone. An end of the junction differs from the germline gene, which may be a read error. This chain links TRBV29-1 with TRBJ1-2, with no clear D. This CDR3 is built from 10 residues. CDR1 and CDR2 (germline): SQVTM, ANQGSEA. DNA of the CDR3: TGCAGCGCTGAAGGAGGGGGCTACACCTTC. This codes for CSAEGGGYTF.

The chain uses TRBV5-4 and TRBJ2-2, with TRBD2 as a possible D gene (6 bases). The CDR3 covers 15 residues. Trimming took off 6 bases at V and 2 bases at J, with 14 bases between the two ends. CDR1 is SGHNT and CDR2 is YYREEE in the germline V gene (reference sequence). CDR3 residues: CASTSSGTNTGELFF. CDR3 DNA: TGTGCCAGCACATCTTCCGGGACTAACACCGGGGAGCTGTTTTTT.

Regarding this clone: Other DNA sequences within the sample encode an identical CDR3. The chain is built from TRBV5-1 and TRBJ2-5, with D unclear. Between the trimmed V and J ends, which lost 0 bases and 0 bases, there was a span of 6 bases. Germline V gene lookup returns CDR1 SGHRS and CDR2 YFSETQ. The CDR3 is made up of 14 amino acids. CDR3 loop: CASSLAADQETQYF. The CDR3 bases are TGCGCCAGCAGCTTGGCCGCGGACCAAGAGACCCAGTACTTC.

The chain combines TRBV6-1 with TRBJ1-1, with D maybe TRBD1 (6 bases). V was clipped by 6 bases and J by 0 bases, with 11 bases between them. CDR3 length: 14 residues. Germline values: CDR1 MNHNS, CDR2 SASEGT. This CDR3 is CASRKDRLNTEAFF. The CDR3 DNA is TGTGCCAGCAGGAAGGACAGATTGAACACTGAAGCTTTCTTT.

This clone was observed a few times. This sequence joins TRBV9 and TRBJ2-2, with TRBD2 matching over 9 bases. Germline CDR1 SGDLS, CDR2 YYNGEE. The CDR3 runs 18 residues. The ends lost 0 bases at V and 5 bases at J; junction bases unmatched: 11. The CDR3 region is CASSVGLAGHSGTGELFF. The DNA for the CDR3 is TGTGCCAGCAGCGTAGGGCTAGCGGGGCACTCTGGGACCGGGGAGCTGTTTTTT.

This clone was found a few times. V usage is TRBV29-1 and J usage is TRBJ2-1; D could derive from TRBD1 or TRBD2 (5 bases each). V was shortened by 6 bases and J by 13 bases, with 22 bases between the two germline ends. In germline, CDR1 is SQVTM, CDR2 ANQGSEA. The CDR3 has 13 amino acids. The CDR3 loop reads CSVSGTDSAPQFF. For the CDR3, the DNA is TGCAGCGTGTCCGGGACGGACTCTGCCCCACAGTTCTTC.

DNA of the CDR3: TGTGCCAGTCCACGCGGGGTTGTTGGAAACACCATATATTTT. Amino acids: CASPRGVVGNTIYF. The chain links TRBV7-9 to TRBJ1-3, with D uncertain. This CDR3 is built from 14 residues. V lost 9 bases to trimming and J lost 3 bases, with 15 bases between them. CDR1 SEHNR and CDR2 FQNEAQ come from the germline V gene (reference sequence).

V usage is TRBV18 and J usage is TRBJ1-2, with a possible D match to TRBD1 (6 bases). The CDR3 totals 14 residues. The V and J ends lost 6 bases and 6 bases respectively, with 17 bases between them. Germline assignment: CDR1 KGHSH and CDR2 LQKENI. CDR3 amino acids: CASSTGQDRDGYTF. In nucleotides, the CDR3 is TGTGCCAGCTCTACAGGGCAGGATAGAGATGGCTACACCTTC.

This clone has a handful of counts. The rearrangement uses TRBV7-6 and TRBJ2-5; TRBD1 or TRBD2 may be the D gene (5 bases each). Germline values: CDR1 SGHVS, CDR2 FNYEAQ. This CDR3 has 15 residues. The V end lost 5 bases, the J end lost 5 bases, and 18 bases lay between the germline ends. DNA for the CDR3: TGTGCCAGCAGCGGGGCCGAGGGCCGGGTGGAGACCCAGTACTTC. Protein product: CASSGAEGRVETQYF. The full variable domain, rest sourced from reference TRBV7-6 and TRBJ2-5, is GAGVSQSPRYKVTKRGQDVALRCDPISGHVSLYWYRQALGQGPEFLTYFNYEAQQDKSGLPNDRFSAERPEGSISTLTIQRTEQRDSAMYRCASSGAEGRVETQYFGPGTRLLVL.

The chain carries TRBV4-1 and TRBJ2-7, with TRBD2 matching 8 bases. Trimming cost V 4 bases and J 0 bases; bases outside gene matches: 14. Per germline, CDR1 MGHRA and CDR2 YSYEKL. The CDR3 runs 18 residues. CDR3 coding DNA: TGCGCCAGCAGCCCACGGAGGAGTAGCGGGGTTAGCTCCTACGAGCAGTACTTC. This sequence encodes CASSPRRSSGVSSYEQYF.

The rearrangement joins TRBV12-5 to TRBJ1-5; TRBD1 agrees at 10 bases. After removal of 0 bases from V and 6 bases from J, the junction contained 8 bases not matched to a gene. Germline V gene data show CDR1 as LGHNT and CDR2 as FRNRAP. This CDR3 region has 17 residues. CDR3 protein: CASGLVLGTGVGQPQHF. The DNA for the CDR3 is TGTGCTAGTGGTTTGGTACTGGGGACAGGGGTGGGTCAGCCCCAGCATTTT.

The V call is TRBV7-9, the J call TRBJ1-1; no clear D gene. Germline values: CDR1 SEHNR, CDR2 FQNEAQ (reference sequence). Trimming removed 8 bases from V and 5 bases from J, with 15 bases in between. This CDR3 is 13 amino acids long. CDR3 region: CASVREFGTEAFF. The CDR3 region has the DNA TGTGCCAGCGTGAGGGAATTCGGGACTGAAGCTTTCTTT.

The table lists this clone with a few counts. The chain couples TRBV5-1 to TRBJ2-1; 8 nucleotides match TRBD2. The junction had 4 bases not matched to a gene; V was cut back by 4 bases and J by 10 bases. CDR1 is SGHRS, CDR2 YFSETQ, per germline. The length of the CDR3 is 12 residues. CDR3 sequence reads: CASSLGLAEQFF. The DNA of the CDR3 is TGCGCCAGCAGCCTAGGACTAGCCGAGCAGTTCTTC.

This chain links TRBV28 with TRBJ2-1, with 8 bases fitting TRBD2. CDR3 length equals 15 residues. The J segment lost 1 base and the V segment lost 8 bases, leaving 7 bases of the junction unmatched. Per the germline V gene, CDR1 is MDHEN and CDR2 is SYDVKM. The CDR3 region has the DNA TGTGCCAGCGGCCCGGGGGGGCGTTCCTACAATGAGCAGTTCTTC. Its translation: CASGPGGRSYNEQFF.

The gene calls are TRBV5-6 and TRBJ1-1; 10 nucleotides align to TRBD1. The CDR3 length is 13 residues. Germline V gene data show CDR1 as SGHDT and CDR2 as YYEEEE. V lost 5 bases and J lost 4; bases outside the gene matches: 2. CDR3 sequence reads: CASRRTGGTEAFF. Here the CDR3 DNA reads TGTGCCAGCAGACGGACAGGGGGCACTGAAGCTTTCTTT. Supplemented by reference TRBV5-6 and TRBJ1-1, the full variable domain reads DAGVTQSPTHLIKTRGQQVTLRCSPKSGHDTVSWYQQALGQGPQFIFQYYEEEERQRGNFPDRFSGHQFPNYSSELNVNALLLGDSALYLCASRRTGGTEAFFGQGTRLTVV.